This T cell receptor (beta chain) comes out of a study of blood T cell repertoires in COVID-19. Clones were read by immunoSEQ multiplex PCR, and TCRdb kept only the in-frame ones, dropping some. The repertoire holds about 120,000 clones, approximately 82% seen once, with under 2.5% in the top ten. V was clipped by 6 bases and J by 0 bases, with 18 bases between them. This CDR3 spans 17 amino acids. Per the germline V gene, CDR1 is SGHTA and CDR2 is FQGNSA. The specimen was peripheral blood. This sequence originates from a man younger than 40 with acute or convalescent COVID-19. The V call is TRBV7-2, the J call TRBJ2-1, with D possibly being TRBD2 (6 bases). The CDR3, as DNA: TGTGCCAGCAGTGACTCGGGGGTGGGATTCTCCTACAATGAGCAGTTCTTC. Translation: CASSDSGVGFSYNEQFF.